This passage covers 15 T cell receptor beta chains from one sample sequenced in a study of response to subunit inactivated influenza vaccine (dated by TCRdb to between 2018 and 2020). According to the study, the label for this sample's time point signals: 45 days after influenza vaccine administration. The library was made by RT-PCR. The instrument was an Illumina HiSeq 2500. Clones were called with MiXCR by TCRdb after fastp trimmed the public reads at Q25, and only in-frame beta chains were retained. Rows matching on CDR3 protein sequence are summarized as one entry with the most common DNA and genes. The sample yields around 480,000 distinct CDR3 sequences; approximately 10% were counted once. The leading ten clones occupy about 12% of the sample. This material consisted of PBMCs from blood, taken 40 to 50 days after vaccination. Receptors were obtained from a man aged 50 to 60 who received an inactivated influenza vaccine. Donor details come from another sample of the same person, matched by shared clones.

The J gene is TRBJ2-7, the V gene TRBV24-1, with 7 positions matching TRBD1. This CDR3 is 15 amino acids long. With 1 base clipped from V and 4 bases from J, the junction kept 6 bases outside the gene matches. Germline lookup yields CDR1 KGHDR and CDR2 SFDVKD. The CDR3 reads CATSDFSQGKYEQYF. The DNA for the CDR3 is TGTGCCACCAGTGATTTCTCACAGGGGAAGTACGAGCAGTACTTC.

In its sample, this clonotype was seen a few times. The V and J genes are TRBV28 and TRBJ2-2; D gene ambiguous. CDR1 and CDR2 (germline): MDHEN, SYDVKM. V was pared by 3 bases and J by 5 bases, with 4 bases between. CDR3 length equals 12 residues. CDR3 DNA sequence: TGTGCCAGCAGTTTTCATACCGGGGAGCTGTTTTTT. Its translation: CASSFHTGELFF.

This clonotype was counted a few times. J is TRBJ2-3 and V is TRBV6-1; weak D call: TRBD1 (7 bases). The CDR3 contains 15 residues. V lost 6 bases to trimming and J lost 4 bases, with 17 bases between them. CDR1 is MNHNS, CDR2 SASEGT, per germline. For the CDR3, the DNA is TGTGCCAGCAGCCACAGGGCAGGGGGGCCAGATACGCAGTATTTT. Translated, it gives CASSHRAGGPDTQYF.

The table lists this clonotype with a few counts. The J gene is TRBJ2-1, the V gene TRBV7-3, with D possibly being TRBD2 (6 bases). V lost 3 bases and J lost 5, with 11 bases in between. Germline V gene data show CDR1 as SGHTA and CDR2 as FQGTGA. The CDR3 runs to 14 residues. In DNA, the CDR3 is TGTGCCAGCAGCTTCGGGGGTCTAGACAATGAGCAGTTCTTC. Translated: CASSFGGLDNEQFF.

The chain recombines TRBV2 with TRBJ2-6; 8 nucleotides agree with TRBD2. Trimming removed 7 bases from V and 2 bases from J; junction bases left unmatched: 31. Per germline, CDR1 SNHLY and CDR2 FYNNEI. The CDR3 runs 24 residues. The CDR3 DNA reads as TGTGCCAGCATGAAGATGAGCGGGAGTTCCCGACTATTCACCTCAAAGGCTGGGGCCAACGTCCTGACTTTC. It encodes CASMKMSGSSRLFTSKAGANVLTF.

Concerning this clonotype itself: The germline gene is not matched at one end of the junction; a read error may be the cause. The chain links TRBV7-4 to TRBJ2-3; 11 bases agree with TRBD2. CDR3 size: 15 residues. Germline values: CDR1 SGHVT, CDR2 SQSDAQ. The CDR3 sequence: CATSLAGGRSDTQYF. CDR3 in DNA: TGTGCCACCAGCTTAGCGGGGGGGCGTTCAGATACGCAGTATTTT.

The chain carries TRBV7-6 and TRBJ2-1, with TRBD2 matching 11 bases. The V gene's germline CDR1 is SGHVS and CDR2 FNYEAQ. The CDR3 covers 17 residues. V trimming: 6 bases; J trimming: 1 base; junction bases outside the gene matches: 8. Here the CDR3 DNA reads TGTGCCAGCAGGCAGTATGTAGCGGGAGGGTCCTACAATGAGCAGTTCTTC. Its translation: CASRQYVAGGSYNEQFF.

The chain recombines TRBV9 with TRBJ2-3; 15 bases are shared with TRBD2. The CDR3 is 17 amino acids. Trimming cost V 2 bases and J 3 bases; bases outside gene matches: 4. Germline lookup yields CDR1 SGDLS and CDR2 YYNGEE. This chain's CDR3 is CASSVGTSGRKTDTQYF. DNA for the CDR3: TGTGCCAGCAGCGTCGGGACTAGCGGGAGGAAGACAGATACGCAGTATTTT.

CDR3 DNA sequence: TGTGCCAGCAGTCTTGCCATTGGGGTCCCCGGGGCCAACGTCCTGACTTTC. This gives the protein CASSLAIGVPGANVLTF. J is TRBJ2-6 and V is TRBV12-3 or TRBV12-4; D ambiguous. V lost 5 bases and J 4 bases, leaving 18 bases between the germline ends. The CDR3 has 17 amino acids.

This clonotype was seen at least ten times. The J gene is TRBJ1-2, the V gene TRBV9; no reliable D call. The length of the CDR3 is 15 residues. CDR1 and CDR2 (germline): SGDLS, YYNGEE. V was clipped by 3 bases and J by 0 bases, with 12 bases between them. Here the CDR3 DNA reads TGTGCCAGCAGCGGACACAGTTCCCCTAACTATGGCTACACCTTC. It translates to CASSGHSSPNYGYTF.

Only a few counts were recorded for this clonotype. V and J are TRBV12-3 or TRBV12-4 and TRBJ2-7; 10 bases are shared with TRBD2. The CDR3 contains 15 residues. The ends lost 2 bases at V and 5 bases at J; junction bases unmatched: 6. CDR3 loop: CASSLSASGSNEQYF. DNA for the CDR3: TGTGCCAGCAGTTTAAGTGCTAGCGGGAGCAACGAGCAGTACTTC.

Many counts were recorded for this clonotype. The chain carries TRBV7-8 and TRBJ2-5; unclear D gene. Trimming left V 4 bases short and J 5 bases short, with 5 bases between. This CDR3 region has 11 residues. Per the germline V gene, CDR1 is SGHVS and CDR2 is FQNEAQ. This CDR3 is CASSYSETQYF. The CDR3 DNA sequence: TGTGCCAGCAGCTATTCGGAGACCCAGTACTTC.

This clonotype was counted only a few times. V is TRBV18 and J is TRBJ2-5; the D gene is possibly TRBD2 (5 bases). The ends were cut back, 6 bases at V and 4 bases at J, with 12 bases in the middle. There are 13 residues in the CDR3. From germline, CDR1 is KGHSH and CDR2 LQKENI. DNA for the CDR3: TGTGCCAGCTCTCCCCTCCGGGGAGAGACCCAGTACTTC. This gives the protein CASSPLRGETQYF.

This chain connects TRBV5-6 to TRBJ2-2; 7 bases are shared with TRBD1. The J segment lost 6 bases and the V segment lost 3 bases, leaving 5 bases of the junction unmatched. The CDR3 extends over 14 amino acids. Germline V lookup: CDR1 SGHDT, CDR2 YYEEEE. For the CDR3, the DNA is TGTGCCAGCAGCTGGGGACAGACTGCCGGGGAGCTGTTTTTT. It translates to CASSWGQTAGELFF.

Points on this clonotype: An end of the junction differs from the germline gene, which may be a read error. The chain is built from TRBV7-7 and TRBJ2-2, with 8 bases fitting TRBD1. The germline V gene encodes CDR1 SSHAT and CDR2 FNYEAQ (reference sequence). CDR3 length: 14 amino acids. CDR3 in amino acids: CASSPGQGAGELFF. The DNA for the CDR3 is TGTGCTAGCAGCCCCGGACAGGGTGCCGGGGAGCTGTTTTTT.